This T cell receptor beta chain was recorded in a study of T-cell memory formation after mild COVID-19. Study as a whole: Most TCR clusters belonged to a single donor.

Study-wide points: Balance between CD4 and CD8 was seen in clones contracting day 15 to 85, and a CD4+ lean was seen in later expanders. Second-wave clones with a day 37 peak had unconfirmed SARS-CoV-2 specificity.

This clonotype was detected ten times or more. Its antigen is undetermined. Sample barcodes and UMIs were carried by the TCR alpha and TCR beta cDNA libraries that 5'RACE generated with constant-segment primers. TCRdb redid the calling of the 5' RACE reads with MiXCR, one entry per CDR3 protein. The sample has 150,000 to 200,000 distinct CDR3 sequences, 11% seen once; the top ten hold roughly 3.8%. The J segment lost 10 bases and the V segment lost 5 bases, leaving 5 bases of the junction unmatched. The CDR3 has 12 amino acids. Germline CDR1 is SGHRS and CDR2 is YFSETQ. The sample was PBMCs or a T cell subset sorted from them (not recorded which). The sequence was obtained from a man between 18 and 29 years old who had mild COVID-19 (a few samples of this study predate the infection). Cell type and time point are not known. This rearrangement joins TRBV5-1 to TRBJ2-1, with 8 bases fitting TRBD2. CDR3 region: CASSRRGAEQFF. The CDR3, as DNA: TGCGCCAGCAGTAGGCGGGGGGCCGAGCAGTTCTTC.